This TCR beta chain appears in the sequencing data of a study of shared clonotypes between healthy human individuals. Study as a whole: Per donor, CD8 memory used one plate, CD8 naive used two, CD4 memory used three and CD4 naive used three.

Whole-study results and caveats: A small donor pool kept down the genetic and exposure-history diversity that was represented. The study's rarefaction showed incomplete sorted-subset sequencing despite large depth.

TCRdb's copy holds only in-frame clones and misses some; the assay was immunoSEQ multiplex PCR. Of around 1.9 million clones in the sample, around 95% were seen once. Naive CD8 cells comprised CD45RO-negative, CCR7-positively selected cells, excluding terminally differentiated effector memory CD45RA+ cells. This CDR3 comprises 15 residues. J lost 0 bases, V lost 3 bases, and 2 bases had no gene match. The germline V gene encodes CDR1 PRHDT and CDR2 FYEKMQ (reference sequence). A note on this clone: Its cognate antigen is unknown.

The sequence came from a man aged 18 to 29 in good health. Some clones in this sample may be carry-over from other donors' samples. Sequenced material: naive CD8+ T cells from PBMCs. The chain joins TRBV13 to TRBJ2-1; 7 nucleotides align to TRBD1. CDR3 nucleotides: TGTGCCAGCAGCTTTACAGGGGCCTCCTACAATGAGCAGTTCTTC. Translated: CASSFTGASYNEQFF.